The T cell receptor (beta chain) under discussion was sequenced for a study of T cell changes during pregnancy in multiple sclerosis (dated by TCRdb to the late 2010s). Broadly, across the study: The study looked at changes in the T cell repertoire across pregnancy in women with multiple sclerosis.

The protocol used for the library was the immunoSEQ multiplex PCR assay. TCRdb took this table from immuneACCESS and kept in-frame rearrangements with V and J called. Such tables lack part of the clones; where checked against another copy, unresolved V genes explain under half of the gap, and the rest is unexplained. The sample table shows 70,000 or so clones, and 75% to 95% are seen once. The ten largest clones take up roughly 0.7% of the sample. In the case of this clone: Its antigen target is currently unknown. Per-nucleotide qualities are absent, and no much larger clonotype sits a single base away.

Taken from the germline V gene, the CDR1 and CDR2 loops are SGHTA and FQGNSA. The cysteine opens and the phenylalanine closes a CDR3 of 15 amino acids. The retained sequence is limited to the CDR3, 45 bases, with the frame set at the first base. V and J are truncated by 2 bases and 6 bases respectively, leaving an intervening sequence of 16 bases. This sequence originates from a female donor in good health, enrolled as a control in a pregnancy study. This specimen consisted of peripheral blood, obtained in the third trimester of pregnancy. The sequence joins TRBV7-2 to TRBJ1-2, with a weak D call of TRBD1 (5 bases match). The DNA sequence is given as TGTGCCAGCAGCTTAAATGGGGCGGCGGACCATGGCTACACCTTC. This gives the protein CASSLNGAADHGYTF. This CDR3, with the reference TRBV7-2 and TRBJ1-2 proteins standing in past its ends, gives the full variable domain GAGVSQSPSNKVTEKGKDVELRCDPISGHTALYWYRQSLGQGLEFLIYFQGNSAPDKSGLPSDRFSAERTGGSVSTLTIQRTQQEDSAVYLCASSLNGAADHGYTFGSGTRLTVV.